Sequencing of this T cell receptor beta chain was carried out in a study of OX40 agonist ivuxolimab in advanced cancers. V was pared by 0 bases and J by 9 bases, with 8 bases between. This CDR3 has 13 residues. The germline V gene encodes CDR1 LGHNA and CDR2 YNFKEQ. Libraries were prepared by immunoSEQ multiplex PCR; TCRdb keeps only in-frame clonotypes and omits some of them. The top ten hold approximately 0.67% of the sample, which has 50,000 to 65,000 clones, about 88% seen once. This sequence joins TRBV4-2 and TRBJ2-2; maybe TRBD1 (5 bases). This TCR derives from an adult with an advanced solid tumor such as melanoma, head and neck, liver or kidney cancer. The sample here was CD4+ or CD8+ T cells sorted from blood, taken in a trial of the OX40 agonist ivuxolimab. CDR3 loop: CASSQDRGRELFF. CDR3 in DNA: TGTGCCAGCAGCCAAGATAGGGGCCGGGAGCTGTTTTTT.